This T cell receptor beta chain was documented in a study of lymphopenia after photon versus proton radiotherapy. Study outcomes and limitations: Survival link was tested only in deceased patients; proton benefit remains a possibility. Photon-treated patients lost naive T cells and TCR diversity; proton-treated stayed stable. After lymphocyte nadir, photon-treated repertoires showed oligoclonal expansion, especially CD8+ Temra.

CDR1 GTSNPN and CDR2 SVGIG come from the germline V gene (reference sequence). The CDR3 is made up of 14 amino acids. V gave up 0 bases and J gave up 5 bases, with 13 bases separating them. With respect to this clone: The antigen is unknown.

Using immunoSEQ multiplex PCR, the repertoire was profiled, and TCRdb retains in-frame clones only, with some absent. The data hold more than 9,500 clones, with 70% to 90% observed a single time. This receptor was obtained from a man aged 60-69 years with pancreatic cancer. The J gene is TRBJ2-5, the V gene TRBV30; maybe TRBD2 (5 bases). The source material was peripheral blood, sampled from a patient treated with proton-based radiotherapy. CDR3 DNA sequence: TGTGCCTGGAGTGTAAGCGGTTCGCGGGAGACCCAGTACTTC. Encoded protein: CAWSVSGSRETQYF.